This T cell receptor (beta chain) originates from a study of cytomegalovirus exposure and HLA in healthy donors. Study summary: A subsequent analysis reported that the 120 validation repertoires were produced on the same platform that had also been used for the 600 to 800 first-cohort repertoires.

Concerning this clone itself: Its antigen is unknown.

Whole-study results and caveats: Many donors shared some public TCRs, even though most TCR sequences were rare. A list of more than 150 TCR beta chains associated with cytomegalovirus was given.

It was the approximately 110-subject validation cohort, separate from the approximately 680-subject first cohort, to which the donors belonged. Germline CDR1 and CDR2: SGHNT and YYREEE (reference sequence). The CDR3 covers 15 residues. The junction had 2 bases not matched to a gene; V was cut back by 3 bases and J by 1 base. Measured with immunoSEQ multiplex PCR; TCRdb has only the in-frame clones, and not every one. The sample has roughly 77,000 clones, roughly 94% seen once. The chain links TRBV5-4 to TRBJ2-5, with 11 bases fitting TRBD2. The source material was PBMCs. The TCR comes from a young woman in good health and CMV-seronegative. CDR3 nucleotides: TGTGCCAGCAGCTCTGGACTAGCGGGCCAAGAGACCCAGTACTTC. Its translation: CASSSGLAGQETQYF.